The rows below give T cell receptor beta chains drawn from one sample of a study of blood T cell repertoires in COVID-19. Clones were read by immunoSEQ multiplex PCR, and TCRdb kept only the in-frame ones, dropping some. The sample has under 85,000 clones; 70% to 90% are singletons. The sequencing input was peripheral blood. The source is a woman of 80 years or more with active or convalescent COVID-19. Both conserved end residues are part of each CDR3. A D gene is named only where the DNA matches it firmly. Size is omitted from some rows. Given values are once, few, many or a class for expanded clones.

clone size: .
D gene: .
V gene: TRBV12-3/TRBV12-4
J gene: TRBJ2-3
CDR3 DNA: TGTGCCAGCAGTCCCGACAGGACGACAACTCAGTATTTT
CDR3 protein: CASSPDRTTTQYF

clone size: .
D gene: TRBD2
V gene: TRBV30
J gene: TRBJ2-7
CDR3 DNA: TGTGCCTGGAGTGGGACTAGCGGCTACGAGCAGTACTTC
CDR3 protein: CAWSGTSGYEQYF

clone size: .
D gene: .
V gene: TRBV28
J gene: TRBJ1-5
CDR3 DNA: TGTGCCAGCAGTTTGTTCCTAGCTAGCAATCAGCCCCAGCATTTT
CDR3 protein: CASSLFLASNQPQHF

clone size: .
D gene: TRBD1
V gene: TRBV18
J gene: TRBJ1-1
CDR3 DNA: TGTGCCAGCTCACCACCGGGACAGGGGGGCACTGAAGCTTTCTTT
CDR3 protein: CASSPPGQGGTEAFF

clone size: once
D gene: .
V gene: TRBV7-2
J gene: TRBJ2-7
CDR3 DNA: TGTGCCAGCACCCCAGGACAGCCCCTCTCCTACGAGCAGTACTTC
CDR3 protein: CASTPGQPLSYEQYF

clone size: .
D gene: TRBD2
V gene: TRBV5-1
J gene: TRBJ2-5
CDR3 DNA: TGCGCCAGCAGCTTGGTGGGCAGCGGGGGAATAGAGACCCAGTACTTC
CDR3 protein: CASSLVGSGGIETQYF

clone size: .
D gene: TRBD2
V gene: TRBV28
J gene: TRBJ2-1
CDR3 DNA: TGTGCCAATTCGCGGGAGGTGGGAGAGCAGTTCTTC
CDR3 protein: CANSREVGEQFF

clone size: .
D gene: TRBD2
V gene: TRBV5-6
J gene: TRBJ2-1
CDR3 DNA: TGTGCCAGCACCACTCGGCGGGCGGGAGGGGGCAATGAGCAGTTCTTC
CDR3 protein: CASTTRRAGGGNEQFF

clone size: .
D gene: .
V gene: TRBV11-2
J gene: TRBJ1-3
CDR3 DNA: TGTGCCAGCAGCCCAATTCGGGGAGCGGTTGGAAACACCATATATTTT
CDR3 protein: CASSPIRGAVGNTIYF

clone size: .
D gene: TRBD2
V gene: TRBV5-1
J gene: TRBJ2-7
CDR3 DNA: TGCGCCAGCAGCTTGATGGGGACTAGCGGGAGCCGAAGTTACGAGCAGTACTTC
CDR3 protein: CASSLMGTSGSRSYEQYF

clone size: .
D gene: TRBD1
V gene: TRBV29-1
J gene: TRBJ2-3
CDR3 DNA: TGCAGCGCGGACAGGGGGCCAGATACGCAGTATTTT
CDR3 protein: CSADRGPDTQYF